This is a list of T cell receptor beta chains from one sample in a study of T cells after yellow fever vaccination. TCRdb re-analysed the 5' RACE reads in MiXCR, keeping a single row per CDR3 protein. Of about 150,000 distinct CDR3 sequences in the sample, around 6.3% were seen once. This specimen consisted of CD4+ T cells sorted from PBMCs, obtained 10 days after the yellow fever booster vaccination. The receptors here all came from a man aged 25-45 years who received the YFV17D yellow fever vaccine. The conserved cysteine and the conserved F or W are not part of the CDR3 here.

TRBJ2-7 | TRBV28 | ASTWYGGADYEQY
TRBJ2-1 | TRBV7-2 | ASSWTSAPEDEQF
TRBJ1-1 | TRBV7-8 | ASSFTGTGVAEAF
TRBJ2-3 | TRBV20-1 | SAREPRASTDTQY
TRBJ2-7 | TRBV11-2 | ASSVLGTEIYEQY
TRBJ2-5 | TRBV7-2 | ASSSYVETQY
TRBJ2-7 | TRBV29-1 | SVAAGGYEQY
TRBJ2-6 | TRBV6-2/TRBV6-3 | ASMSAGAGANVLT
TRBJ2-3 | TRBV12-3/TRBV12-4 | ASSQRGGREGDTQY
TRBJ2-5 | TRBV29-1 | SGTSEKETQY
TRBJ1-1 | TRBV5-1 | ASRLGREYEAF
TRBJ1-3 | TRBV20-1 | SAPGGGGSSSGNTIY